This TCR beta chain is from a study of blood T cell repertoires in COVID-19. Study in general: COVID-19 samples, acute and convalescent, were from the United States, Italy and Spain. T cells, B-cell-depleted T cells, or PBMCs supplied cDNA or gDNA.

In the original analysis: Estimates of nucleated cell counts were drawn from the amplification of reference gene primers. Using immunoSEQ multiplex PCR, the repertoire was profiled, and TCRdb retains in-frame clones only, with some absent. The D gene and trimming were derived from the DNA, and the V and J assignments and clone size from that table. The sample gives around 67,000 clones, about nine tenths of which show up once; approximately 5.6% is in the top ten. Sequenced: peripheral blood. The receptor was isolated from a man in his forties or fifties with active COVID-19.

CDR3 DNA sequence: TGTGCCAGCAGCTTAGGGCAGGGGGCTTCCTCTGGAAACACCATATATTTT. Translating gives CASSLGQGASSGNTIYF. The V call is TRBV7-9, the J call TRBJ1-3; 8 bases are a match to TRBD1. The ends lost 1 base at V and 0 bases at J; junction bases unmatched: 5. This CDR3 is built from 17 residues. Germline lookup yields CDR1 SEHNR and CDR2 FQNEAQ (reference sequence).